These 13 T cell receptor beta chains were all obtained from the same sample, sequenced in a study of cytomegalovirus exposure and HLA in healthy donors. In the PCR, 60 Vbeta and 13 Jbeta primers were used. TCRdb's table, derived via immunoSEQ multiplex PCR, lists solely in-frame clones and lacks some. This table has about 210,000 clones, about 75% appearing once. The sequencing input was PBMCs. These receptors originate from a male donor in good health and CMV-seronegative.

This clone has just a few counts. V usage is TRBV10-3 and J usage is TRBJ2-5, with TRBD2 matching over 13 bases. The CDR3 sequence is 17 residues long. The germline V gene has CDR1 ENHRY and CDR2 SYGVKD. Trimming cost V 5 bases and J 3 bases; bases outside gene matches: 9. The CDR3 DNA is TGTGCCATCAGTCGGACTAGCGGGGGCCACCCAGAAGAGACCCAGTACTTC. It codes for CAISRTSGGHPEETQYF.

V and J are TRBV5-1 and TRBJ2-1, with D unclear. CDR1 and CDR2 (germline): SGHRS, YFSETQ. There are 12 residues in the CDR3. Trimming took off 0 bases at V and 10 bases at J, with 8 bases between the two ends. CDR3 in amino acids: CASSLAPLEQFF. The CDR3 DNA reads TGCGCCAGCAGCTTGGCCCCCTTGGAGCAGTTCTTC.

CDR3 coding DNA: TGTGCCAGCAGCTTCACAGCAGGGGGCAATGAGCAGTTCTTC. Its translation is CASSFTAGGNEQFF. The J gene is TRBJ2-1, the V gene TRBV7-3, with 7 positions matching TRBD1. Germline V CDR1 and CDR2: SGHTA, FQGTGA. The length of the CDR3 is 14 residues. Trimming removed 3 bases from V and 6 bases from J; junction bases left unmatched: 5.

The V and J genes are TRBV5-1 and TRBJ1-1; D not resolved. The germline V and J ends were trimmed by 3 bases and 2 bases, with 11 bases remaining between them. The CDR3 has 14 residues. Germline CDR1 is SGHRS and CDR2 is YFSETQ. The CDR3 protein is CASSSGVVNTEAFF. The CDR3 bases are TGCGCCAGCAGCTCTGGAGTTGTCAACACTGAAGCTTTCTTT.

The V gene is TRBV7-6, the J gene TRBJ2-7, with unresolved D. Germline assignment: CDR1 SGHVS and CDR2 FNYEAQ. V lost 2 bases and J 2 bases, leaving 10 bases between the germline ends. The CDR3 loop spans 14 amino acids. As DNA, the CDR3 is TGTGCCAGCAGCTTACAGGCAACCACCTACGAGCAGTACTTC. The encoded protein is CASSLQATTYEQYF. Supplemented by reference TRBV7-6 and TRBJ2-7, the full variable domain reads GAGVSQSPRYKVTKRGQDVALRCDPISGHVSLYWYRQALGQGPEFLTYFNYEAQQDKSGLPNDRFSAERPEGSISTLTIQRTEQRDSAMYRCASSLQATTYEQYFGPGTRLTVT.

The chain links TRBV7-9 to TRBJ2-7, with 8 bases matching TRBD2. V gave up 0 bases and J gave up 5 bases; unmatched junction bases: 3. Germline V gene lookup returns CDR1 SEHNR and CDR2 FQNEAQ (reference sequence). The CDR3 extends over 14 amino acids. In DNA form, the CDR3 reads TGTGCCAGCAGCTTAGCGGGGACTAGAAACGAGCAGTACTTC. Translation gives CASSLAGTRNEQYF.

This clone appeared a single time. The chain employs TRBV9 and TRBJ2-4; a weak D match, TRBD2 (7 bases). Germline V lookup: CDR1 SGDLS, CDR2 YYNGEE. Trimming removed 7 bases at V and 8 bases at J, with 19 bases between. This CDR3 has 14 amino acids. This CDR3 is CASARTGGGDIQYF. The CDR3 DNA sequence: TGTGCCAGCGCGAGGACGGGCGGGGGCGACATTCAGTACTTC.

In its sample, this clone was seen once. The chain joins TRBV27 to TRBJ2-7, with D maybe TRBD1 (5 bases). CDR1 MNHEY and CDR2 SMNVEV come from the germline V gene (reference sequence). V lost 8 bases and J 3 bases, leaving 11 bases between the germline ends. The length of the CDR3 is 12 residues. DNA of the CDR3: TGTGCCAGCCAGGGCATAGGCTACGAGCAGTACTTC. Its protein is CASQGIGYEQYF.

The J gene is TRBJ1-6, the V gene TRBV6-1; 8 positions agree with TRBD1. The CDR3 is 15 amino acids. The V and J ends lost 1 base and 7 bases, in that order; junction bases with no gene match: 3. Germline V CDR1 and CDR2: MNHNS, SASEGT. CDR3 DNA sequence: TGTGCCAGCAGTGAAGTTGACAGGGGAAATTCACCCCTCCACTTT. The encoded protein is CASSEVDRGNSPLHF.

The chain combines TRBV29-1 with TRBJ2-5; D remains unclear. This CDR3 spans 11 amino acids. The V gene's germline CDR1 is SQVTM and CDR2 ANQGSEA. V was cut by 5 bases and J by 1 base, with 5 bases left in between. The CDR3 nucleotides are TGCAGCGTTCGGAGCCAAGAGACCCAGTACTTC. Amino acids: CSVRSQETQYF.

The V and J genes are TRBV7-2 and TRBJ1-1; 7 bases align to TRBD1. In germline, CDR1 is SGHTA, CDR2 FQGNSA. This CDR3 contains 17 residues. V gave up 4 bases and J gave up 4 bases; unmatched junction bases: 15. The CDR3 spells CASSSQRTGFKSTEAFF. The CDR3 nucleotides are TGTGCCAGCAGCTCGCAACGGACAGGATTTAAGAGCACTGAAGCTTTCTTT. Filled out from reference TRBV7-2 and TRBJ1-1, the complete variable domain reads GAGVSQSPSNKVTEKGKDVELRCDPISGHTALYWYRQSLGQGLEFLIYFQGNSAPDKSGLPSDRFSAERTGGSVSTLTIQRTQQEDSAVYLCASSSQRTGFKSTEAFFGQGTRLTVV.

The genes are TRBV5-6 and TRBJ2-1; the match to TRBD1 covers 9 bases. This CDR3 spans 15 amino acids. V dropped 7 bases and J dropped 6; count of bases not matched to a gene: 11. Per the germline V gene, CDR1 is SGHDT and CDR2 is YYEEEE. This CDR3 reads CASWARGQGSNEQFF. CDR3 coding DNA: TGTGCCAGCTGGGCCCGGGGACAGGGTTCCAATGAGCAGTTCTTC.

The CDR3 spells CASSQQGMNTEAFF. The CDR3 DNA follows: TGTGCCAGCAGCCAACAGGGTATGAACACTGAAGCTTTCTTT. The chain combines TRBV28 with TRBJ1-1, with D possibly being TRBD1 (6 bases). This CDR3 comprises 14 residues. Germline CDR1 reads MDHEN; CDR2 reads SYDVKM. V gave up 6 bases and J gave up 0 bases, with 11 bases separating them.